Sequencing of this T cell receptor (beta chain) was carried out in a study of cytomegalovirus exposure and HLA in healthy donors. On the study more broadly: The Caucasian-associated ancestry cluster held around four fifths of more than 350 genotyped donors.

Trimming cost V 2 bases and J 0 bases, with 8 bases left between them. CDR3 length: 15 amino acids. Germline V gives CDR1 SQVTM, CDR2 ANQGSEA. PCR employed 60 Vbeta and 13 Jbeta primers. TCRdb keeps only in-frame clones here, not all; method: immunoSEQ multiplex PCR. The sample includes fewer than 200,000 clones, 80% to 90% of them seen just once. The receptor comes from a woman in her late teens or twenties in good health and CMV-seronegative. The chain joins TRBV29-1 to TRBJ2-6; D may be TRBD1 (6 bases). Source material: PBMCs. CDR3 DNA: TGCAGCGTTGAAACAGGGAGCTCTGGGGCCAACGTCCTGACTTTC. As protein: CSVETGSSGANVLTF.